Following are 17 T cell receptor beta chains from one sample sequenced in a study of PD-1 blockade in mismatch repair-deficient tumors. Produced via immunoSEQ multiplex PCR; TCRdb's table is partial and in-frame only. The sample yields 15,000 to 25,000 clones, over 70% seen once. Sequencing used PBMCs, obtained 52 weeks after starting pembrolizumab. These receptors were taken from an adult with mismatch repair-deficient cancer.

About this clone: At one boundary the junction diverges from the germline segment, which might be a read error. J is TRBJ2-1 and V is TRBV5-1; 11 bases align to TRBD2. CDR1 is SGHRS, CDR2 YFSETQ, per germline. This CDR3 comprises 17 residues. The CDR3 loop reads CASGLELAGGMYNEQFF. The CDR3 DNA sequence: TGCGCCAGCGGCTTGGAATTAGCGGGAGGGATGTACAATGAGCAGTTCTTC. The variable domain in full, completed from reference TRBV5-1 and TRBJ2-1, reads KAGVTQTPRYLIKTRGQQVTLSCSPISGHRSVSWYQQTPGQGLQFLFEYFSETQRNKGNFPGRFSGRQFSNSRSEMNVSTLELGDSALYLCASGLELAGGMYNEQFFGPGTRLTVL.

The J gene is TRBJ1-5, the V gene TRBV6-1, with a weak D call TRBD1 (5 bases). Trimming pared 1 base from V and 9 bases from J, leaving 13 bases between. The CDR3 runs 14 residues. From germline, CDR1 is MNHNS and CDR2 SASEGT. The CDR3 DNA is TGTGCCAGCAGTGAAGTCAGGGAAGGATGGCCCCAGCATTTT. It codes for CASSEVREGWPQHF.

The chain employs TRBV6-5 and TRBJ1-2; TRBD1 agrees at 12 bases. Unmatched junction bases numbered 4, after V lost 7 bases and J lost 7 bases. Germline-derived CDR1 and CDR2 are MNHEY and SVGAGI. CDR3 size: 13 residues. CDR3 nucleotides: TGTGCCAGCAAAGGGACAGGGGGCAGTGGCTACACCTTC. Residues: CASKGTGGSGYTF.

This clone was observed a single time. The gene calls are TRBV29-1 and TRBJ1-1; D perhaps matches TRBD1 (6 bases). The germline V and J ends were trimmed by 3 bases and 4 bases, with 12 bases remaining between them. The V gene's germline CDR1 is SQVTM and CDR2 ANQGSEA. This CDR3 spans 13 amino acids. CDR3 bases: TGCAGCGTTGAGGCAGGGGAGGGCACTGAAGCTTTCTTT. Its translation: CSVEAGEGTEAFF.

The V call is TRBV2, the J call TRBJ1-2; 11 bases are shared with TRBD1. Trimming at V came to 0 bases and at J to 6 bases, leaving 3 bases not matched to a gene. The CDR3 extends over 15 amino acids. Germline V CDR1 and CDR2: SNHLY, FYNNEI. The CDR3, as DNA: TGTGCCAGCAGTGAAGCGAGGACAGGGGGCCATGGCTACACCTTC. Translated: CASSEARTGGHGYTF.

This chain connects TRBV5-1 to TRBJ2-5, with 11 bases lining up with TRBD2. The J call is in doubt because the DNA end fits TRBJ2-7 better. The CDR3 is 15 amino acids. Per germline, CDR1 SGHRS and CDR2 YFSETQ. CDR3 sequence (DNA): TGCGCCAGCAGCTTGACTAGCGGGAGTTACTACGAGCAGTACTTC. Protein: CASSLTSGSYYEQYF.

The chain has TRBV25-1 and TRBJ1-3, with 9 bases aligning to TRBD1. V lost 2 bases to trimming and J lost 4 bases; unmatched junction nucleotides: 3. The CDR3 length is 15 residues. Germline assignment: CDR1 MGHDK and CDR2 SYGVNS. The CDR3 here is CASSEAGTGGNTIYF. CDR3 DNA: TGTGCCAGCAGTGAAGCCGGGACAGGGGGAAACACCATATATTTT.

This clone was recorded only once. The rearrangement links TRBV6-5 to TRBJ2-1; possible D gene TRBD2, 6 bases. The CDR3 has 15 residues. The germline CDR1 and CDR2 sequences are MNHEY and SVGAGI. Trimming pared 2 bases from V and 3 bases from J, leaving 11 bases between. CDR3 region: CASSYQSGYYNEQFF. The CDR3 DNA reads TGTGCCAGCAGTTACCAGAGCGGGTACTACAATGAGCAGTTCTTC.

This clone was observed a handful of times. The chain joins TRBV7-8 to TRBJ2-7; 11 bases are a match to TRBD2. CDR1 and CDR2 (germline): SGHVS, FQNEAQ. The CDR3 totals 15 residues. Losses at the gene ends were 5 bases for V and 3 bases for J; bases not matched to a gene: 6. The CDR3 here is CASSRLLAGDYEQYF. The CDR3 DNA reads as TGTGCCAGCAGCAGGCTACTAGCGGGAGACTACGAGCAGTACTTC.

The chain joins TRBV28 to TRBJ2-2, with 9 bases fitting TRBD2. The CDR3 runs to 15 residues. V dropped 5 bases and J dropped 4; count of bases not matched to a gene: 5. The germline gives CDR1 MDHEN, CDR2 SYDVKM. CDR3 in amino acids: CASSPYSGSTGELFF. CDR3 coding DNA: TGTGCCAGCAGTCCGTATAGCGGGAGCACCGGGGAGCTGTTTTTT.

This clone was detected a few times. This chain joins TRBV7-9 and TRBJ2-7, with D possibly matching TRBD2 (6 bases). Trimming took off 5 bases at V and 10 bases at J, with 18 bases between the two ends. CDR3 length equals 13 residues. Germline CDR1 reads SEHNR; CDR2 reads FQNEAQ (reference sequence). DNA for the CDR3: TGTGCCAGCAGCCTAGGGACCCCGGAGGGCCAGTACTTC. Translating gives CASSLGTPEGQYF.

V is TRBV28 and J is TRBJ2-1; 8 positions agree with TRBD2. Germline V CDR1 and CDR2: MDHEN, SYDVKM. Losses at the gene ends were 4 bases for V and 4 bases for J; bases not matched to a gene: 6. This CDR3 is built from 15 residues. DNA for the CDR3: TGTGCCAGCAGTTCACGAACGGGAGGGTACAATGAGCAGTTCTTC. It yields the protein CASSSRTGGYNEQFF.

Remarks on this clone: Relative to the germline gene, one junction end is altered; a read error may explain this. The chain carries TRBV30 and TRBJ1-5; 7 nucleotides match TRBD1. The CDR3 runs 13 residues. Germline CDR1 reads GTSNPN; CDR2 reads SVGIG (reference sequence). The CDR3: CAWNVGGNQPRHF. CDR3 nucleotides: TGTGCCTGGAACGTAGGGGGCAATCAGCCCCGGCATTTT.

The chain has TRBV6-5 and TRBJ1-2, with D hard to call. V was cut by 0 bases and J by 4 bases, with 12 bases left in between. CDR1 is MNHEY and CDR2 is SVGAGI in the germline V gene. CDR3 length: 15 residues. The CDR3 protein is CASSYSRFPVYGYTF. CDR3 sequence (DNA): TGTGCCAGCAGTTACTCGAGGTTCCCTGTCTATGGCTACACCTTC.

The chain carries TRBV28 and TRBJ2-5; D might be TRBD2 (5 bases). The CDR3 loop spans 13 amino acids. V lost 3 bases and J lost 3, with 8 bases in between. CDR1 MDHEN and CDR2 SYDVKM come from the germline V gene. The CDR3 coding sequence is TGTGCCAGCAGTTTCGGGAAAAAAGAGACCCAGTACTTC. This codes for CASSFGKKETQYF.

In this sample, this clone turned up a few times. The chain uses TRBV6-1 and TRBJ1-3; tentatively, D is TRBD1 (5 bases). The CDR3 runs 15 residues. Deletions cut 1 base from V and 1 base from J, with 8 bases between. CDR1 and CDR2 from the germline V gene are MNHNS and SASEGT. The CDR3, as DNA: TGTGCCAGCAGTGAAGTGGGGGGATCTGGAAACACCATATATTTT. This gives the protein CASSEVGGSGNTIYF.

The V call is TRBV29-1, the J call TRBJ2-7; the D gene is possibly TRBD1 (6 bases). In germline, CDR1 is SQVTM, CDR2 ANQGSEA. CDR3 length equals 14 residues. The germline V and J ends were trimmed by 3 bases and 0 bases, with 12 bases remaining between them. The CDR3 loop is CSVEDSLNSYEQYF. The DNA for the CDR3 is TGCAGCGTTGAGGACAGTTTAAACTCCTACGAGCAGTACTTC.